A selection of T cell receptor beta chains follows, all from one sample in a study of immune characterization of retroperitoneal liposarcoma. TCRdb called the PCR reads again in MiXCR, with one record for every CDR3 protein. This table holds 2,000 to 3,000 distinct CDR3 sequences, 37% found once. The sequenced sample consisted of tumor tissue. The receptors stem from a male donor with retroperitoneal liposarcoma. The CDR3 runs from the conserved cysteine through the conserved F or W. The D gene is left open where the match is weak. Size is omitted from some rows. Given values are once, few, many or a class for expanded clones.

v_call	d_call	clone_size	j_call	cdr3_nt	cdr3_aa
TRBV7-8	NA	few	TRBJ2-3	TGTGCCAGCAGCTTAAACAGCCCCTTTCCAACAGATACGCAGTATTTT	CASSLNSPFPTDTQYF
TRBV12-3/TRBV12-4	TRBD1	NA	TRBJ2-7	TGTGCCAGCAGTTATGGGACAGGCTCCTACGAGCAGTACTTC	CASSYGTGSYEQYF
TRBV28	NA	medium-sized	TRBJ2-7	TGTGCCAGCAGTTTATTAGGGCAGGGGCACTACGAGCAGTACTTC	CASSLLGQGHYEQYF
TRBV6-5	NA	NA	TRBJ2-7	TGTGCCAGTGGAAGCTCCTACGAGCAGTACTTC	CASGSSYEQYF
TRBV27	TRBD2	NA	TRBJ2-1	TGTGCCAGCAGCCAGGGACTAGCGGGAGTCCCACCTGGTAAATACAATGAGCAGTTCTTC	CASSQGLAGVPPGKYNEQFF
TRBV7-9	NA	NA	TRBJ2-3	TGTGCCAGCGGTAGGTCCGGGATCAGGGGCACAGATACGCAGTATTTT	CASGRSGIRGTDTQYF
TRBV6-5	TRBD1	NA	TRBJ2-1	TGTGCCAGCAGTTCCGGGACAGGGAGCTACAATGAGCAGTTCTTC	CASSSGTGSYNEQFF
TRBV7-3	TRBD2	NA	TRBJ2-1	TGTGCCAGCAGCCCCAGGACTAGCGGGGGTCTTTCCTACAATGAGCAGTTCTTC	CASSPRTSGGLSYNEQFF
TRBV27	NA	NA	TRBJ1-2	TGTGCCAGCAGTTTCTCCCAAGAATATGGCTACACCTTC	CASSFSQEYGYTF
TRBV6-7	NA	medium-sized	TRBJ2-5	TGTGCCAGTACGGGGAACCAAGAGACCCAGTACTTC	CASTGNQETQYF
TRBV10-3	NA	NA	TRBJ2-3	TGTGCCATCAGTGAGCCCTCACTTAAGGATACAGGAGATACGCAGTATTTT	CAISEPSLKDTGDTQYF
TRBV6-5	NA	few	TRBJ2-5	TGTGCCAGCAGTTACGGGGGCTGGGAGACCCAGTACTTC	CASSYGGWETQYF
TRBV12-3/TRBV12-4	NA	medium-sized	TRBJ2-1	TGTGCCAGCAGTGGGGGCTGGTCCTACAATGAGCAGTTCTTC	CASSGGWSYNEQFF
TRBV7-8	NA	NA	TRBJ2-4	TGTGCCAGCAGCCAAAGGGGTCAGGGTAGAAACATTCAGTACTTC	CASSQRGQGRNIQYF
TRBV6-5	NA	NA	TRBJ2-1	TGTGCCAGCAGTTACTCGATAGGTGTCGATGAGCAGTTCTTC	CASSYSIGVDEQFF
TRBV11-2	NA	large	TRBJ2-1	TGTGCCAGCAGCTTATTACAGGGCAATGAGCAGTTCTTC	CASSLLQGNEQFF
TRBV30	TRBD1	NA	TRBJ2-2	TGTGCCTGGAGGGGGACAGTTAACACCGGGGAGCTGTTTTTT	CAWRGTVNTGELFF
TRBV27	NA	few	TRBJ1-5	TGTGCCAGCAGGGGGAGGCAGTTCAATCAGCCCCAGCATTTT	CASRGRQFNQPQHF
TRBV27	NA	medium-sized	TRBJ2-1	TGTGCCAGCAGTATCCCGGGACGGGGCTCCTACAATGAGCAGTTCTTC	CASSIPGRGSYNEQFF
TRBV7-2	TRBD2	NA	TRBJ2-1	TGTGCCAGCAGCTTAATGAGCGGGGGGTACAATGAGCAGTTCTTC	CASSLMSGGYNEQFF
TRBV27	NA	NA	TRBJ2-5	TGTGCCAGCAGTTTGGTAGGGCAAGAGACCCAGTACTTC	CASSLVGQETQYF
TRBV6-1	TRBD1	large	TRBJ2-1	TGTGCCAGCAGTGCCTACAGGGGTAACAACAATGAGCAGTTCTTC	CASSAYRGNNNEQFF
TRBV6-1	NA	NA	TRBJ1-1	TGTGCCAGCAGGGCAGTTCCAGGGGCTGCCTCTGAAGCTTTCTTT	CASRAVPGAASEAFF
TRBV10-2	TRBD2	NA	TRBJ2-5	TGCGCCAGCAGGGCTAGCGGGGAAGAGACCCAGTACTTC	CASRASGEETQYF
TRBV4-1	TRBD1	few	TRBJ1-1	TGCGCCAGCAGCCAAGGTACAGGGGGCAGGAACACTGAAGCTTTCTTT	CASSQGTGGRNTEAFF
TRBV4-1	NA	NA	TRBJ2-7	TGCGCCAGCAGCCAAGATCCGGCAGGGACCTACGAGCAGTACTTC	CASSQDPAGTYEQYF
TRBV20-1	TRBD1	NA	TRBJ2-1	TGCAGTGCTCGACCGGGACAGTCTTACAATGAGCAGTTCTTC	CSARPGQSYNEQFF
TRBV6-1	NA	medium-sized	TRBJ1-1	TGTGCCAGCACAACACGCTCTCAAGCTTTCTTT	CASTTRSQAFF
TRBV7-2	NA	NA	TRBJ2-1	TGTGCCAGCAGCTTAGGAGCAGAGACCCAGTTCTTC	CASSLGAETQFF
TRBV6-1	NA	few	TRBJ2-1	TGTGCCAGCAGTTCCCAATTGGGCCAGGCTGGGACCTTC	CASSSQLGQAGTF
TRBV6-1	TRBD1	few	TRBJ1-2	TGTGCCAGCAGTCCACAGGGGGCGCATTTTGGCTACACCTTC	CASSPQGAHFGYTF
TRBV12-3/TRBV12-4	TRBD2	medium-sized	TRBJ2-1	TGTGCCAGCAGGATGACTAGCGGGGGTTATGAGCAGTTCTTC	CASRMTSGGYEQFF
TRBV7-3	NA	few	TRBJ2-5	TGTGCCAGCAGCTTAAGCGTCCAAGAGACCCAGTACTTC	CASSLSVQETQYF
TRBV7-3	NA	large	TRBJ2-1	TGTGCCAGCAGCTTACTTGGACCCTCGAACAATGAGCAGTTCTTC	CASSLLGPSNNEQFF
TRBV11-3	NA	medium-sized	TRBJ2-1	TGTGCCAGCAGCTTAGTTGGGCTGGGGGACAATGAGCAGTTCTTC	CASSLVGLGDNEQFF
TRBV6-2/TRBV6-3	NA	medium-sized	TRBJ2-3	TGTGCCAGCAGTTACTCGACTAGCACAGATACGCAGTATTTT	CASSYSTSTDTQYF
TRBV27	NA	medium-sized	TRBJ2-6	TGTGCCAGCAGTTTTCTGGGGGTTGGGGCCAACGTCCTGACTTTC	CASSFLGVGANVLTF
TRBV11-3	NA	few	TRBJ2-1	TGTGCCAGCAGCCTCGGGCGGAATGAGCAGTTCTTC	CASSLGRNEQFF
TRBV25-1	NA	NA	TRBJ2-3	TGTGCCAGAGACCGGGCCTTACTCGGTGCGCAGTATTTT	CARDRALLGAQYF
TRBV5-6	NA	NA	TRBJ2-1	TGTGCCAGCAGTTACCGCGGGGGCTCGAACAATGAGCAGTTCTTC	CASSYRGGSNNEQFF
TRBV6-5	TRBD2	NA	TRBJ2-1	TGTGCCAGCAGTTACTCACTAGCGGGGGCTAATGAGCAGTTCTTC	CASSYSLAGANEQFF
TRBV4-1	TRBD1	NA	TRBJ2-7	TGCGCCAGTGGACAGGGAGACGAGCAGTACTTC	CASGQGDEQYF
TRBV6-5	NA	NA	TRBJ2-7	TGTGCCAGCAGTGAACGTGTCGCCGGCAATGAGCAGTACTTC	CASSERVAGNEQYF
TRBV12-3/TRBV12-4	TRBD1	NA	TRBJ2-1	TGTGCCAGCAGTACAACAGGGGGCGTTGAGCAGTTCTTC	CASSTTGGVEQFF
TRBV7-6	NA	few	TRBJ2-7	TGTGCCAGCAGCTTAACACGGCTTCCATACAATGAGCAGTACTTC	CASSLTRLPYNEQYF
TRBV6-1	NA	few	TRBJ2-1	TGTGCCAGCAGTTATACGTGGAACAATGAGCAGTTCTTC	CASSYTWNNEQFF
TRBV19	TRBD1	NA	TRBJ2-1	TGTGCCAGTAGTATGGGACAGGAGGTCAATGAGCAGTTCTTC	CASSMGQEVNEQFF
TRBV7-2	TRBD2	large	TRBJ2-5	TGTGCCAGCAGCTTAGGGCCCCCTAGCGGGAGGGCCGAAGAGACCCAGTACTTC	CASSLGPPSGRAEETQYF
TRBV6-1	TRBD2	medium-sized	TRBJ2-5	TGTGCCAGCAGTGAAGGAGAGCGGGAGATCGAGACCCAGTACTTC	CASSEGEREIETQYF
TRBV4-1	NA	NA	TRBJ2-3	TGCGCCAGCAGCCAAGATCGCGAGTTTTCCGACACAGATACGCAGTATTTT	CASSQDREFSDTDTQYF
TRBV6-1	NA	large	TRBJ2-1	TGTGCCAGCAGTGACGGACCGCCTGGCCTCTACGAGCAGTTCTTC	CASSDGPPGLYEQFF
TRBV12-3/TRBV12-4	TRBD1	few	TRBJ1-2	TGTGCCAGCAAACAGGGGGCGTCAGGCTACACCTTC	CASKQGASGYTF
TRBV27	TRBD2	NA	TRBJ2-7	TGTGCCAGCAGTTTGACTAGCGGGAGCTACGAGCAGTACTTC	CASSLTSGSYEQYF
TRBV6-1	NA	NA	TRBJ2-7	TGTGCCAGCAGTGAATTGGTGAGCGAGCAGTACTTC	CASSELVSEQYF